The entry that follows covers one T cell receptor (beta chain) sequence. The data originate from a study of blood T cell repertoires in COVID-19. Produced via immunoSEQ multiplex PCR; TCRdb's table is partial and in-frame only. The sample includes 250,000 to 300,000 clones, roughly nine tenths of them seen just once. Per the germline V gene, CDR1 is LGHDT and CDR2 is YNNKEL (reference sequence). The ends lost 8 bases at V and 6 bases at J; junction bases unmatched: 6. This CDR3 comprises 13 residues. The TCR sequence derives from a man in his fifties or sixties with acute or convalescent COVID-19. V and J are TRBV3-1 (or the pseudogene TRBV3-2) and TRBJ2-2, with TRBD2 identical over 7 bases. The sample consisted of peripheral blood. CDR3 in DNA: TGTGCCAGCTTATCCGGGGGGTCCGGGGAGCTGTTTTTT. This encodes CASLSGGSGELFF.